The sequence of this T cell receptor (beta chain) was determined in a study of CD8+ T cells in alopecia areata. Sequencing templates came from extracted RNA that was reverse transcribed into cDNA. Assay used: immunoSEQ multiplex PCR; TCRdb lists only in-frame clones, some missing. Of over 250,000 clones listed, 50% to 75% are singletons. The germline V gene encodes CDR1 MNHEY and CDR2 SVGAGI. CDR3 size: 15 residues. The germline V and J ends were trimmed by 2 bases and 3 bases, with 10 bases remaining between them. This sample's treatment: oral pan-JAK inhibitor, 5-10 mg twice daily. The chain links TRBV6-5 to TRBJ2-2; no firm D call. The origin of this receptor is a human donor with alopecia areata. The specimen comprised CD4+ T cells sorted from blood, sampled around week 53, from a patient treated with tofacitinib. CDR3 coding DNA: TGTGCCAGCAGTTACCGCCCGTTGGACACCGGGGAGCTGTTTTTT. This codes for CASSYRPLDTGELFF.